Below, one T cell receptor (beta chain) is given with its context. Its antigen is not identified. TCRdb's copy holds only in-frame clones and misses some; the assay was immunoSEQ multiplex PCR. This sample has tens of thousands of clones, with around 84% found just once. This sample is drawn from a study of T cells in localized non-small cell lung cancer. Study-wide results and limits: The greatest T cell clonality was found in uninvolved adjacent lung (higher than in tumor). A median of around 52 clones ranked among the top 100 in tumor appeared in adjacent lung. Analysis by sequencing included only one tumor region, so heterogeneity remains possible. With higher T cell density in blood came longer overall survival.

The V gene lost 6 bases and the J gene lost 5 bases, with 14 bases spanning the gap. The CDR3 totals 15 residues. Germline V gene lookup returns CDR1 MNHNS and CDR2 SASEGT. The TCR comes from a female donor older than 55 with stage I lung adenocarcinoma. V usage is TRBV6-1 and J usage is TRBJ1-6; no clear D gene. The sequencing used peripheral blood, collected before any cancer treatment. The CDR3 loop is CASSRFHADNSPLHF. The CDR3 DNA reads as TGTGCCAGCAGCAGATTCCACGCCGATAATTCACCCCTCCACTTT.